The sequence of this T cell receptor beta chain was determined in a study of regulatory T cells in long-lasting Graves disease. Study findings and constraints: Persistent disease exhibited a predilection for TRBV28, TRBJ1-2 and TRBJ2-5.

Building the TCR beta libraries relied on iRepertoire HTBI primers, and CDR3 regions underwent Arm-PCR. TCRdb itself ran the multiplex PCR reads through MiXCR, one entry per CDR3 protein. The sample has 400,000 or so distinct CDR3 sequences, less than 25% seen once. The length of the CDR3 is 15 residues. Germline CDR1 and CDR2: MNHEY and SVGAGI. V was clipped by 2 bases and J by 2 bases, with 12 bases between them. Indicated time point: persistent/refractory GD, antithyroid drugs over 5 years with positive TRAb. The TCR library was made from RNA extracted from PBMCs. Graves' disease diagnosis followed American Thyroid Association guidelines. From an endocrinology department in Xi'an, China, came the patients. This clonotype was observed at least ten times. The antigen remains undetermined.

This specimen consisted of peripheral blood mononuclear cells (PBMCs), obtained when the disease was refractory, from a patient treated with antithyroid drugs. The rearrangement joins TRBV6-5 to TRBJ2-5; a weak D match, TRBD1 (6 bases). The source is a female donor with Graves disease. CDR3 in amino acids: CASSYGIGTQETQYF. CDR3 coding DNA: TGTGCCAGCAGTTACGGGATAGGGACACAAGAGACCCAGTACTTC.